The 19 T cell receptor beta chains below were found in one sample sequenced in a study of OX40 agonist ivuxolimab in advanced cancers. Here immunoSEQ multiplex PCR was the method, and the copy in TCRdb shows in-frame clones only, minus some. The top ten hold 1.9% of the sample, which has tens of thousands of clones, 80% to 90% seen once. The sequencing used CD4+ or CD8+ T cells sorted from blood, collected in a trial of the OX40 agonist ivuxolimab. Receptor source: an adult with an advanced solid tumor such as melanoma, head and neck, liver or kidney cancer.

The V and J genes are TRBV4-3 and TRBJ2-7; 8 bases align to TRBD1. Germline CDR1 reads LGHNA; CDR2 reads YSLEER. V lost 5 bases to trimming and J lost 2 bases; unmatched junction nucleotides: 11. This CDR3 has 16 amino acids. The CDR3 DNA is TGCGCCAGCAGCTTGCAGGGCAGGGGGCCACCCTACGAGCAGTACTTC. It is translated as CASSLQGRGPPYEQYF.

In nucleotides, the CDR3 is TGTGCCAGCAGCTTAGGGCGGGAGCATGAGCAGTTCTTC. Translating gives CASSLGREHEQFF. This rearrangement joins TRBV11-3 to TRBJ2-1; 7 nucleotides align to TRBD2. Germline V gene data show CDR1 as SGHNT and CDR2 as YENEEA. Trimming removed 1 base from V and 8 bases from J; junction bases left unmatched: 2. The CDR3 consists of 13 residues.

This clone was detected only a few times. V usage is TRBV7-8 and J usage is TRBJ2-1; the D is unclear. The CDR3 covers 16 residues. Trimming pared 5 bases from V and 3 bases from J, leaving 17 bases between. Germline V lookup: CDR1 SGHVS, CDR2 FQNEAQ. The CDR3 DNA is TGTGCCAGCAGCCCCGTTATACGGCCCCTCTACAATGAGCAGTTCTTC. This codes for CASSPVIRPLYNEQFF.

V and J are TRBV30 and TRBJ1-3; D gene uncertain. The CDR3 has 15 residues. Trimming shortened V by 5 bases and J by 0 bases, and 14 bases separated the two germline ends. Germline V gene sequence: CDR1 GTSNPN, CDR2 SVGIG (reference sequence). CDR3 sequence: CAWVTGLFSGNTIYF. The CDR3 nucleotides read TGTGCCTGGGTGACGGGTCTATTCTCTGGAAACACCATATATTTT.

The chain combines TRBV5-8 with TRBJ2-5; 7 bases are a match to TRBD2. The CDR3 extends over 15 amino acids. The germline gives CDR1 SGHTS, CDR2 YDEGEE. The ends lost 6 bases at V and 1 base at J; junction bases unmatched: 9. CDR3 DNA: TGTGCCAGCATCCCCGGGGGGTTCCGCCAAGAGACCCAGTACTTC. Translating gives CASIPGGFRQETQYF. The full variable domain, in which reference TRBV5-8 and TRBJ2-5 provide the parts outside the CDR3, is EAGVTQSPTHLIKTRGQQATLRCSPISGHTSVYWYQQALGLGLQFLLWYDEGEERNRGNFPPRFSGRQFPNYSSELNVNALELEDSALYLCASIPGGFRQETQYFGPGTRLLVL.

This clone was picked up a small number of times. The chain couples TRBV30 to TRBJ1-2; D is unresolved. Germline V gives CDR1 GTSNPN, CDR2 SVGIG (reference sequence). The CDR3 runs 11 residues. Between the trimmed V and J ends, which lost 2 bases and 7 bases, there was a span of 8 bases. CDR3 nucleotides: TGTGCCTGGAGTTGGGAATCTGGCTACACCTTC. It encodes CAWSWESGYTF. Supplemented by reference TRBV30 and TRBJ1-2, the full variable domain reads SQTIHQWPATLVQPVGSPLSLECTVEGTSNPNLYWYRQAAGRGLQLLFYSVGIGQISSEVPQNLSASRPQDRQFILSSKKLLLSDSGFYLCAWSWESGYTFGSGTRLTVV.

The table lists this clone with a count of one. The chain has TRBV7-2 and TRBJ2-1; D is unresolved. The germline gives CDR1 SGHTA, CDR2 FQGNSA. V lost 2 bases and J lost 0, with 5 bases in between. The CDR3 has 14 amino acids. The CDR3 DNA sequence: TGTGCCAGCAGCTTATATAGCTCCTACAATGAGCAGTTCTTC. This gives the protein CASSLYSSYNEQFF.

The chain is built from TRBV7-3 and TRBJ2-5, with D maybe TRBD2 (5 bases). Germline CDR1 SGHTA, CDR2 FQGTGA. The CDR3 has 15 amino acids. Between the trimmed V and J ends, which lost 5 bases and 0 bases, there was a span of 13 bases. CDR3 bases: TGTGCCAGCAGCCGGCTGGCGGGCCACCAAGAGACCCAGTACTTC. Protein sequence: CASSRLAGHQETQYF.

This clone was detected a few times. The V call is TRBV5-1, the J call TRBJ1-1, with D unresolved. The CDR3 is 14 residues long. V dropped 0 bases and J dropped 6 bases, with 12 bases sitting between them. CDR1 SGHRS and CDR2 YFSETQ come from the germline V gene. CDR3 residues: CASSLEAGVAEAFF. For the CDR3, the DNA is TGCGCCAGCAGCTTGGAGGCGGGAGTAGCTGAAGCTTTCTTT.

V gene TRBV5-1 combines with J gene TRBJ2-7; 11 bases fit TRBD2. The CDR3 has 15 amino acids. Germline V gene lookup returns CDR1 SGHRS and CDR2 YFSETQ. After removal of 4 bases from V and 2 bases from J, the junction contained 5 bases not matched to a gene. This CDR3 reads CASSHGTSGTYEQYF. The CDR3, as DNA: TGCGCCAGCAGCCACGGGACTAGCGGAACCTACGAGCAGTACTTC.

CDR3 loop: CASSLAQGGSEAFF. The CDR3 nucleotides read TGCGCCAGCAGCTTGGCACAGGGAGGGTCTGAAGCTTTCTTT. V gene TRBV5-1 combines with J gene TRBJ1-1, with D maybe TRBD1 (6 bases). Between the trimmed V and J ends, which lost 0 bases and 6 bases, there was a span of 12 bases. This CDR3 is 14 amino acids long. Germline-derived CDR1 and CDR2 are SGHRS and YFSETQ.

The chain recombines TRBV5-1 with TRBJ2-1; D may correspond to TRBD1 or TRBD2 (5 bases each). V was shortened by 1 base and J by 8 bases, with 13 bases between the two germline ends. This CDR3 comprises 14 residues. Germline V gene data show CDR1 as SGHRS and CDR2 as YFSETQ. The CDR3 loop is CASSLLGVDDEQFF. Written as DNA, the CDR3 is TGCGCCAGCAGCTTGTTGGGGGTCGACGATGAGCAGTTCTTC.

The chain employs TRBV5-6 and TRBJ2-1, with a weak D call TRBD2 (6 bases). The ends were cut back, 4 bases at V and 3 bases at J, with 17 bases in the middle. Per germline, CDR1 SGHDT and CDR2 YYEEEE. This CDR3 contains 16 residues. CDR3 in DNA: TGTGCCAGCAGCCCCGGCTCCCAGGGAGGCTACAATGAGCAGTTCTTC. It encodes CASSPGSQGGYNEQFF.

V is TRBV7-9 and J is TRBJ2-1; the match to TRBD1 covers 10 bases. Germline-derived CDR1 and CDR2 are SEHNR and FQNEAQ (reference sequence). The V gene end was trimmed by 4 bases and the J gene end by 9 bases; junction bases not matched to a gene: 15. This CDR3 has 17 amino acids. For the CDR3, the DNA is TGTGCCAGCAGCTCATCAGACAGGGGGCGGAAGCTTGGTGAGCAGTTCTTC. As protein: CASSSSDRGRKLGEQFF. The whole variable domain, remainder taken from reference TRBV7-9 and TRBJ2-1, is DTGVSQNPRHKITKRGQNVTFRCDPISEHNRLYWYRQTLGQGPEFLTYFQNEAQLEKSRLLSDRFSAERPKGSFSTLEIQRTEQGDSAMYLCASSSSDRGRKLGEQFFGPGTRLTVL.

CDR3 sequence: CASSLIAGYSGNEQFF. The CDR3 DNA follows: TGTGCCAGCAGCTTAATAGCGGGATATTCGGGTAATGAGCAGTTCTTC. V and J are TRBV7-6 and TRBJ2-1; the match to TRBD2 covers 8 bases. Germline assignment: CDR1 SGHVS and CDR2 FNYEAQ. J gave up 7 bases and V 2 bases, and 10 bases lay outside the gene matches. CDR3 length: 16 amino acids. Using reference TRBV7-6 and TRBJ2-1 for the parts outside the CDR3, the full variable domain is GAGVSQSPRYKVTKRGQDVALRCDPISGHVSLYWYRQALGQGPEFLTYFNYEAQQDKSGLPNDRFSAERPEGSISTLTIQRTEQRDSAMYRCASSLIAGYSGNEQFFGPGTRLTVL.

The chain is built from TRBV25-1 and TRBJ1-3, with D uncertain. This CDR3 contains 14 residues. Trimming shortened V by 7 bases and J by 0 bases, and 10 bases separated the two germline ends. Germline loops: CDR1 MGHDK, CDR2 SYGVNS. CDR3 bases: TGTGCCAGCACTGGACGGTACTCTGGAAACACCATATATTTT. The encoded protein is CASTGRYSGNTIYF.

This clone was observed a handful of times. The chain has TRBV19 and TRBJ1-5; D is possibly TRBD1 (5 bases). Germline V gives CDR1 LNHDA, CDR2 SQIVND (reference sequence). V dropped 6 bases and J dropped 0 bases, with 9 bases sitting between them. This CDR3 region has 14 residues. CDR3: CASSLRDSNQPQHF. The DNA for the CDR3 is TGTGCCAGTAGCCTCAGGGATAGCAATCAGCCCCAGCATTTT. Looking up the rest from reference TRBV19 and TRBJ1-5 gives the full variable domain: DGGITQSPKYLFRKEGQNVTLSCEQNLNHDAMYWYRQDPGQGLRLIYYSQIVNDFQKGDIAEGYSVSREKKESFPLTVTSAQKNPTAFYLCASSLRDSNQPQHFGDGTRLSIL.

CDR3 sequence: CASSRGGMNTEAFF. Written as DNA, the CDR3 is TGCGCCAGCAGCCGAGGTGGAATGAACACTGAAGCTTTCTTT. This sequence joins TRBV4-3 and TRBJ1-1; D call uncertain. V shed 4 bases and J shed 0 bases, with 9 bases lying between them. Germline loops: CDR1 LGHNA, CDR2 YSLEER. The CDR3 has 14 residues.

This chain joins TRBV5-1 and TRBJ1-2; TRBD1 aligns across 7 bases. V lost 4 bases and J lost 3; bases outside the gene matches: 3. Germline V gives CDR1 SGHRS, CDR2 YFSETQ. This CDR3 is built from 13 residues. This CDR3 reads CASSAGTDYGYTF. The CDR3 bases are TGCGCCAGCAGCGCCGGGACAGACTATGGCTACACCTTC.